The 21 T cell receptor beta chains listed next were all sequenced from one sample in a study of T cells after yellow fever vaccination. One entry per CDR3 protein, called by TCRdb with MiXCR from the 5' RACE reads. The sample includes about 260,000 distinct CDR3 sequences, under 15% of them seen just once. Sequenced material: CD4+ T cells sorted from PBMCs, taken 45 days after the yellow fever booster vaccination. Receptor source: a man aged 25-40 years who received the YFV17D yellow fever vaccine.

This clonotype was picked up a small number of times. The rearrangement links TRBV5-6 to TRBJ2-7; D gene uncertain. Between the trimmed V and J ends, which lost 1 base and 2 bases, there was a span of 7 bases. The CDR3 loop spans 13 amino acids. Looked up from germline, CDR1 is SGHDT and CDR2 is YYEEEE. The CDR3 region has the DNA TGTGCCAGCAGCTTGTGGGTCACCTACGAGCAGTACTTC. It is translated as CASSLWVTYEQYF.

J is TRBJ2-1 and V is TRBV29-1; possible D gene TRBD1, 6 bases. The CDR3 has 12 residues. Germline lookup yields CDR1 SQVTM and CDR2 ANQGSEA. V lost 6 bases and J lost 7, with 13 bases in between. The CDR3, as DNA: TGCAGCGTGGGGGCGAGCGGAAATGAGCAGTTCTTC. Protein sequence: CSVGASGNEQFF.

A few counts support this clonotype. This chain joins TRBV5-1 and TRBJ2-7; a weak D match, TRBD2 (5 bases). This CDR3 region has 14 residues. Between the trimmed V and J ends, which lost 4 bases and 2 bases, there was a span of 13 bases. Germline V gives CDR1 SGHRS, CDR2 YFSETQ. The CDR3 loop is CASSNYPGAYEQYF. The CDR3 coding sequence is TGCGCCAGCAGCAACTACCCCGGGGCCTACGAGCAGTACTTC.

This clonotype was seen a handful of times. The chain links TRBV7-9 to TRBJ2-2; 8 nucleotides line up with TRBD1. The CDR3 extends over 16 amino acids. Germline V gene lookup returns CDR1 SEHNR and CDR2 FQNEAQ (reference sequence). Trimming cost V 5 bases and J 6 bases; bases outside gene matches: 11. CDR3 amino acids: CASSPTLTGAPGELFF. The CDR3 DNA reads TGTGCCAGCAGCCCCACCCTGACAGGGGCCCCCGGGGAGCTGTTTTTT.

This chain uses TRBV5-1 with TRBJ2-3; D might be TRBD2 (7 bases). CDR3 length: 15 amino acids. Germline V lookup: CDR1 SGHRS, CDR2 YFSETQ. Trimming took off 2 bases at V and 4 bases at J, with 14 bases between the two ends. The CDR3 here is CASSFTSEGADTQYF. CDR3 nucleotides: TGCGCCAGCAGCTTTACTAGCGAGGGGGCAGATACGCAGTATTTT.

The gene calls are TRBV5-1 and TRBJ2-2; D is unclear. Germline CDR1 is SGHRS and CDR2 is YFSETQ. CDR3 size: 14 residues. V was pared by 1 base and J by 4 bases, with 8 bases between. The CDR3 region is CASSLHRGTGELFF. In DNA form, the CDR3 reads TGCGCCAGCAGCTTGCACCGCGGCACCGGGGAGCTGTTTTTT.

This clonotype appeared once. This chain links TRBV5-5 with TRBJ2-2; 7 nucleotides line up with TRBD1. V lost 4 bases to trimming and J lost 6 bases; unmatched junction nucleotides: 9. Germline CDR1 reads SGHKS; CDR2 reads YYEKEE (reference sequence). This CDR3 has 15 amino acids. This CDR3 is CASSNRQGDPGELFF. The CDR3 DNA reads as TGTGCCAGCAGCAACCGACAGGGCGATCCCGGGGAGCTGTTTTTT.

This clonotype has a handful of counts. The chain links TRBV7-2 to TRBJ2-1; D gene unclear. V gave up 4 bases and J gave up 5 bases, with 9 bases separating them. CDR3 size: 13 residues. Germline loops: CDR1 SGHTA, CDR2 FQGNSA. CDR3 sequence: CASSSRRNNEQFF. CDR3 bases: TGTGCCAGCAGCTCTCGGCGTAACAATGAGCAGTTCTTC.

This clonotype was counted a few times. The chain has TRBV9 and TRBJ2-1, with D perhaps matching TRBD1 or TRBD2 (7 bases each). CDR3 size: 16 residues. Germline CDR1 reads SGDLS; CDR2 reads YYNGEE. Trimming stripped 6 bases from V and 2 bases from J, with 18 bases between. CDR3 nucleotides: TGTGCCAGCACCAAGGGGGCGGGAGTTACCTACAATGAGCAGTTCTTC. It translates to CASTKGAGVTYNEQFF.

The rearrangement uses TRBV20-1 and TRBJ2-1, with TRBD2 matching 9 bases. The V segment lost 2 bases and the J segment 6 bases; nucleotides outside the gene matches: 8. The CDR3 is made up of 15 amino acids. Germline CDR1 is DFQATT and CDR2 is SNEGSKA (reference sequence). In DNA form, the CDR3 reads TGCAGTGCTAGAAACGGACTAGCGCCGGTCAATGAGCAGTTCTTC. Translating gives CSARNGLAPVNEQFF.

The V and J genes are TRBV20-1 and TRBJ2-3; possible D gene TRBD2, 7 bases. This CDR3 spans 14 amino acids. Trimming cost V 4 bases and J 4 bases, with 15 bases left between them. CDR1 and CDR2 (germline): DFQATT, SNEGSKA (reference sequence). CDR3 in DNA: TGCAGTGCTACCAGGGGAGGGGGGGCAGATACGCAGTATTTT. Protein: CSATRGGGADTQYF.

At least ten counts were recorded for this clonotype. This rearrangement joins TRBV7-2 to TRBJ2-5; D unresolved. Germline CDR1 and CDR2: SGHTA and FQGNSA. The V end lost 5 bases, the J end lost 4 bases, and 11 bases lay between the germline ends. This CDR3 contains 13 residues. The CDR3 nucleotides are TGTGCCAGCAGCGGTTCGTTACGAGAGACCCAGTACTTC. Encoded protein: CASSGSLRETQYF.

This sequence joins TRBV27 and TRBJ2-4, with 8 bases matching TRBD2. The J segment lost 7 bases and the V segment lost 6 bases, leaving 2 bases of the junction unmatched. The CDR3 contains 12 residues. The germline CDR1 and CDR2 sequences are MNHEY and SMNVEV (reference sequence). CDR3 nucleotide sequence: TGTGCCAGCAGCGAGCGGGGGAACATTCAGTACTTC. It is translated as CASSERGNIQYF.

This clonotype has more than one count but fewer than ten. The CDR3 DNA reads as TGCGCCAGCAGTCCTAGCGCCCGCACAGATACGCAGTATTTT. The encoded protein is CASSPSARTDTQYF. The genes are TRBV10-2 and TRBJ2-3; a possible D gene is TRBD2 (6 bases). Trimming took off 5 bases at V and 1 base at J, with 10 bases between the two ends. The CDR3 sequence is 14 residues long. In germline, CDR1 is WSHSY, CDR2 SAAADI.

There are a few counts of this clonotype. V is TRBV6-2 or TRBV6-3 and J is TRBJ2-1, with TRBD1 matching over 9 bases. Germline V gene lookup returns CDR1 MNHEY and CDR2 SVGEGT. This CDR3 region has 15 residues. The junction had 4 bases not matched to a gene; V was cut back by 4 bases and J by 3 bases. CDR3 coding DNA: TGTGCCAGCAGTTCAGGACAGGGGATCTACAATGAGCAGTTCTTC. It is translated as CASSSGQGIYNEQFF.

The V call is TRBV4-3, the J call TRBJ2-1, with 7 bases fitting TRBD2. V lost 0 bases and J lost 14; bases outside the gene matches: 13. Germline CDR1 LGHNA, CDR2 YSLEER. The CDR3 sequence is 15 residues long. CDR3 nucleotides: TGCGCCAGCAGCCAAGATCTTTTTTCGGCGGGAGTAAAGTTCTTC. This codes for CASSQDLFSAGVKFF.

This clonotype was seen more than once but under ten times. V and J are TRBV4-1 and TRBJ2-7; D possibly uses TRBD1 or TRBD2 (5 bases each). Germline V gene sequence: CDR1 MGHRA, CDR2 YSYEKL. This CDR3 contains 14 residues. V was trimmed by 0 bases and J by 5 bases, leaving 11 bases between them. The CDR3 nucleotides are TGCGCCAGCAGCCAAGAGTTGGGGGTTAACGAGCAGTACTTC. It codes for CASSQELGVNEQYF.

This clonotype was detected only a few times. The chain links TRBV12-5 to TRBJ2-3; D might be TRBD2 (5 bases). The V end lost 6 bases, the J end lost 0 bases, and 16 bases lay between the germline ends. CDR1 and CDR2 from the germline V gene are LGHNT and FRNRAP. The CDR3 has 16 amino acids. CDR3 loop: CASGPGLLTSTDTQYF. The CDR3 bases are TGTGCTAGTGGCCCAGGACTTCTTACTAGCACAGATACGCAGTATTTT.

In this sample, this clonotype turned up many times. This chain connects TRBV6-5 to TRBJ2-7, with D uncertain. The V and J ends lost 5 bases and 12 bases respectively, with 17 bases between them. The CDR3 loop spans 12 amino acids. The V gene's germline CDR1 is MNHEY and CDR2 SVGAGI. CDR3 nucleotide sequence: TGTGCCAGCAGTCTTAGCCGATCGTTGTGGTACTTC. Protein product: CASSLSRSLWYF.

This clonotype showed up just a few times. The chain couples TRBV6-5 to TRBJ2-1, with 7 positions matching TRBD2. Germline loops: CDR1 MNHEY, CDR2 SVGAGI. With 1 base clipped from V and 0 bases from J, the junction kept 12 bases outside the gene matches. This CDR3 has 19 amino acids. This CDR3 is CASSYFSQVSGYSYNEQFF. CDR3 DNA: TGTGCCAGCAGTTACTTTTCCCAAGTTAGCGGGTACTCCTACAATGAGCAGTTCTTC.

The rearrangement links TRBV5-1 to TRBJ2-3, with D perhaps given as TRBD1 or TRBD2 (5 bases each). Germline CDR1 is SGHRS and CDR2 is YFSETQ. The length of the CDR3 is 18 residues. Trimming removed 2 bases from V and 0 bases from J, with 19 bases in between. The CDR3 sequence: CASSLWGSDGSSTDTQYF. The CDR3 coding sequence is TGCGCCAGCAGCTTATGGGGGTCGGACGGGTCGAGCACAGATACGCAGTATTTT.